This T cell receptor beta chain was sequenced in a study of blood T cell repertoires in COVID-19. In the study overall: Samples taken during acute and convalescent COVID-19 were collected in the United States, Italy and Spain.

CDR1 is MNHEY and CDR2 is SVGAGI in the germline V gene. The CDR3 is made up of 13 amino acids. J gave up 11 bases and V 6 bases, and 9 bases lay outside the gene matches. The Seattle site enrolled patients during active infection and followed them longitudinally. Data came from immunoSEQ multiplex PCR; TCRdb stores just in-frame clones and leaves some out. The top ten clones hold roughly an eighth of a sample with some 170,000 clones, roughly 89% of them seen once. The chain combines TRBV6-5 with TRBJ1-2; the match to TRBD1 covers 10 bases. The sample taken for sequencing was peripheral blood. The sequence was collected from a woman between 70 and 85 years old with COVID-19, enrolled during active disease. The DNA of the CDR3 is TGTGCCAGCAGCCACCGGGACAGGGGTTTGTACACCTTC. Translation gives CASSHRDRGLYTF.